Shown below are 31 T cell receptor beta chains from a single sample sequenced in a study of shared clonotypes between healthy human individuals (dated by TCRdb to about 2020). Library creation used the immunoSEQ multiplex PCR assay. TCRdb retrieved this table from immuneACCESS and kept in-frame rearrangements only. Not all clones are present; in checked studies, unresolved V genes account for under half, and no reason is known for the remainder. The sample contains roughly 2.6 million clones, around 94% of them found a single time. The ten largest clonotypes hold over 0.12% of the sample. The sequencing input was naive CD4+ T cells sorted from blood. Read against the paper, the sample's cell subset or site label means: CD45RA+ positively selected. Receptors originate from a man younger than 30 in good health.

About this clone itself: Other nucleotide sequences from this sample produce the same CDR3. The gene calls are TRBV20-1 and TRBJ1-5; D uncertain. Germline V lookup: CDR1 DFQATT, CDR2 SNEGSKA (reference sequence). V gave up 6 bases and J gave up 7 bases, with 10 bases separating them. The CDR3 runs 11 residues. The CDR3 protein is CSAQEDQPQHF. For the CDR3, the DNA is TGCAGTGCCCAGGAGGACCAGCCCCAGCATTTT.

The chain carries TRBV18 and TRBJ2-5; D might be TRBD1 (6 bases). The CDR3 sequence is 13 residues long. Per the germline V gene, CDR1 is KGHSH and CDR2 is LQKENI. V lost 4 bases and J 5 bases, leaving 11 bases between the germline ends. The CDR3 here is CASSRNRAETQYF. The DNA of the CDR3 is TGTGCCAGCTCACGCAACAGGGCTGAGACCCAGTACTTC.

The rearrangement links TRBV28 to TRBJ1-5; the D is unclear. The CDR3 loop spans 17 amino acids. Trimming shortened V by 5 bases and J by 0 bases, and 17 bases separated the two germline ends. Looked up from germline, CDR1 is MDHEN and CDR2 is SYDVKM. CDR3 sequence: CASSPDGSGYSNQPQHF. The CDR3 bases are TGTGCCAGCAGTCCGGACGGATCGGGCTATAGCAATCAGCCCCAGCATTTT.

The rearrangement uses TRBV7-6 and TRBJ2-2, with D tentatively TRBD2 (6 bases). The CDR3 loop spans 15 amino acids. Germline CDR1 reads SGHVS; CDR2 reads FNYEAQ. The ends were cut back, 4 bases at V and 3 bases at J, with 12 bases in the middle. The CDR3 loop is CASSSGTFYTGELFF. CDR3 sequence (DNA): TGTGCCAGCAGCTCAGGGACTTTCTACACCGGGGAGCTGTTTTTT.

This clone was detected once. The chain has TRBV5-8 and TRBJ1-4; 8 nucleotides match TRBD1. The trim removed 4 bases at V and 4 bases at J, leaving 3 bases unmatched. The germline gives CDR1 SGHTS, CDR2 YDEGEE. The CDR3 is made up of 14 amino acids. The CDR3 nucleotides read TGTGCCAGCAGCCGTGGACAGGGTAATGAAAAACTGTTTTTT. Protein product: CASSRGQGNEKLFF.

This clone is a singleton in its sample. J is TRBJ2-7 and V is TRBV7-9, with 7 nucleotides matching TRBD1. The CDR3 runs to 15 residues. CDR1 is SEHNR, CDR2 FQNEAQ, per germline (reference sequence). V lost 2 bases to trimming and J lost 4 bases; unmatched junction nucleotides: 8. The CDR3 loop reads CASSLHGTDLYEQYF. For the CDR3, the DNA is TGTGCCAGCAGCTTACACGGGACAGATCTTTACGAGCAGTACTTC.

This clone appeared once. The gene calls are TRBV11-2 and TRBJ2-2; D is possibly TRBD1 or TRBD2 (5 bases each). The CDR3 length is 17 residues. The germline V and J ends were trimmed by 5 bases and 2 bases, with 18 bases remaining between them. CDR1 and CDR2 from the germline V gene are SGHAT and FQNNGV. DNA of the CDR3: TGTGCCAGCAGCCCAGACCTGGGGGTAGTAAACACCGGGGAGCTGTTTTTT. This gives the protein CASSPDLGVVNTGELFF.

This clone was recorded once. The chain recombines TRBV7-2 with TRBJ2-4; 12 bases match TRBD2. The CDR3 runs 18 residues. Germline assignment: CDR1 SGHTA and CDR2 FQGNSA. V lost 6 bases and J lost 5; bases outside the gene matches: 14. CDR3 loop: CASSRRWLAGGSQNIQYF. In DNA form, the CDR3 reads TGTGCCAGCAGTCGGAGGTGGCTAGCGGGAGGGTCTCAAAACATTCAGTACTTC.

This clone was detected once. This chain links TRBV5-6 with TRBJ2-1; 8 nucleotides match TRBD2. Germline CDR1 SGHDT, CDR2 YYEEEE. This CDR3 spans 16 amino acids. J was trimmed by 0 bases and V by 2 bases; bases with no gene match: 4. CDR3 in DNA: TGTGCCAGCAGCTTTATGCGGGGGGACTCCTACAATGAGCAGTTCTTC. Residues: CASSFMRGDSYNEQFF.

The chain links TRBV5-4 to TRBJ2-1, with 10 bases fitting TRBD2. The V segment lost 0 bases and the J segment 9 bases; nucleotides outside the gene matches: 6. Germline V gene lookup returns CDR1 SGHNT and CDR2 YYREEE (reference sequence). CDR3 length equals 15 residues. The CDR3, as DNA: TGTGCCAGCAGCTTGGCAGCGGGAGGGTTTGCTGAGCAGTTCTTC. Translation: CASSLAAGGFAEQFF.

This clone appeared a single time. V and J are TRBV4-3 and TRBJ1-5; TRBD1 is a possible D gene (6 bases). Germline V gene data show CDR1 as LGHNA and CDR2 as YSLEER. The CDR3 sequence is 18 residues long. The V and J ends lost 3 bases and 4 bases respectively, with 22 bases between them. The CDR3 protein is CASSHHFVGGAENQPQHF. The DNA for the CDR3 is TGCGCCAGCAGCCACCACTTCGTGGGGGGCGCGGAAAATCAGCCCCAGCATTTT.

The chain is built from TRBV4-1 and TRBJ2-1; TRBD2 aligns across 9 bases. Germline V gives CDR1 MGHRA, CDR2 YSYEKL. The CDR3 contains 18 residues. J lost 5 bases, V lost 1 base, and 12 bases had no gene match. The CDR3 loop reads CASSQAMISLAGNNEQFF. CDR3 sequence (DNA): TGCGCCAGCAGCCAAGCAATGATTTCGCTAGCGGGGAACAATGAGCAGTTCTTC.

The chain uses TRBV5-4 and TRBJ2-1; D is possibly TRBD2 (5 bases). Trimming left V 0 bases short and J 9 bases short, with 19 bases between. The CDR3 is 16 amino acids. Germline values: CDR1 SGHNT, CDR2 YYREEE (reference sequence). The CDR3 reads CASSLADKRVEGEQFF. The CDR3 DNA reads TGTGCCAGCAGCTTGGCGGATAAGAGAGTTGAGGGTGAGCAGTTCTTC.

The chain is built from TRBV5-1 and TRBJ2-3; the match to TRBD1 covers 8 bases. The CDR3 is 16 amino acids. V shed 4 bases, J shed 2 bases, and the junction held 9 bases outside the gene matches. CDR1 is SGHRS, CDR2 YFSETQ, per germline. In DNA form, the CDR3 reads TGCGCCAGCAGCCTTGGACAGGGTGGCCACACAGATACGCAGTATTTT. Amino acid sequence: CASSLGQGGHTDTQYF.

The chain is built from TRBV5-6 and TRBJ2-5; no reliable D call. The CDR3 consists of 13 residues. In germline, CDR1 is SGHDT, CDR2 YYEEEE. Deletions cut 3 bases from V and 2 bases from J, with 8 bases between. The CDR3 loop reads CASSYPHQETQYF. Written as DNA, the CDR3 is TGTGCCAGCAGCTATCCTCATCAAGAGACCCAGTACTTC.

The chain recombines TRBV15 with TRBJ1-4; D perhaps matches TRBD1 (5 bases). The CDR3 runs 16 residues. The germline V and J ends were trimmed by 0 bases and 4 bases, with 12 bases remaining between them. Per germline, CDR1 LNHNV and CDR2 YYDKDF (reference sequence). The CDR3 protein is CATSRDETAVNEKLFF. DNA for the CDR3: TGTGCCACCAGCAGAGACGAGACAGCCGTTAATGAAAAACTGTTTTTT.

The chain recombines TRBV27 with TRBJ2-6, with 7 nucleotides matching TRBD1. CDR1 and CDR2 (germline): MNHEY, SMNVEV (reference sequence). This CDR3 has 15 amino acids. V lost 5 bases, J lost 3 bases, and 4 bases stayed unmatched. For the CDR3, the DNA is TGTGCCAGCAGTATCCAGGGGGTTGGGGCCAACGTCCTGACTTTC. It is translated as CASSIQGVGANVLTF.

This rearrangement joins TRBV6-6 to TRBJ2-2; D remains unclear. CDR3 length: 12 residues. Germline CDR1 MNHNY, CDR2 SVGAGI (reference sequence). V was shortened by 7 bases and J by 7 bases, with 10 bases between the two germline ends. The CDR3 bases are TGTGCCAGCACCCCCAGTTTCGGGGAGCTGTTTTTT. Encoded protein: CASTPSFGELFF.

The chain uses TRBV30 and TRBJ1-2; possible D gene TRBD1, 5 bases. The CDR3 consists of 13 residues. Germline CDR1 reads GTSNPN; CDR2 reads SVGIG (reference sequence). Trimming shortened V by 0 bases and J by 9 bases, and 14 bases separated the two germline ends. The CDR3 here is CAWSVLGGLSYTF. CDR3 DNA: TGTGCCTGGAGTGTACTTGGGGGGTTGAGCTACACCTTC.

The chain recombines TRBV5-1 with TRBJ2-3, with TRBD2 identical over 10 bases. The junction had 8 bases not matched to a gene; V was cut back by 0 bases and J by 7 bases. The CDR3 runs 16 residues. Germline loops: CDR1 SGHRS, CDR2 YFSETQ. The CDR3 spells CASSLGASGSSNTQYF. CDR3 sequence (DNA): TGCGCCAGCAGCTTGGGGGCTAGCGGGAGTTCGAATACGCAGTATTTT. The full variable domain, its missing parts supplied by reference TRBV5-1 and TRBJ2-3, is KAGVTQTPRYLIKTRGQQVTLSCSPISGHRSVSWYQQTPGQGLQFLFEYFSETQRNKGNFPGRFSGRQFSNSRSEMNVSTLELGDSALYLCASSLGASGSSNTQYFGPGTRLTVL.

This rearrangement joins TRBV30 to TRBJ2-3; 12 positions agree with TRBD2. V gave up 7 bases and J gave up 3 bases; unmatched junction bases: 2. This CDR3 has 13 residues. Germline lookup yields CDR1 GTSNPN and CDR2 SVGIG (reference sequence). The CDR3 region has the DNA TGTGCCTCCGGACTAGCGGGGACAGATACGCAGTATTTT. Protein product: CASGLAGTDTQYF.

This chain joins TRBV6-5 and TRBJ1-4; perhaps TRBD1 as D (5 bases). This CDR3 spans 14 amino acids. V gave up 0 bases and J gave up 8 bases, with 10 bases separating them. Per the germline V gene, CDR1 is MNHEY and CDR2 is SVGAGI. The CDR3 region is CASSYSGDGEKLFF. CDR3 bases: TGTGCCAGCAGTTACTCGGGGGATGGAGAAAAACTGTTTTTT.

This clone has a handful of counts. The chain is built from TRBV10-3 and TRBJ1-1; D uncertain. Germline CDR1 is ENHRY and CDR2 is SYGVKD. This CDR3 contains 13 residues. V lost 8 bases to trimming and J lost 1 base, with 11 bases between them. The chain's CDR3 is CAIRWGTNTEAFF. CDR3 nucleotides: TGTGCCATCCGATGGGGAACGAACACTGAAGCTTTCTTT.

The chain employs TRBV5-6 and TRBJ1-3, with TRBD1 identical over 7 bases. After removal of 0 bases from V and 0 bases from J, the junction contained 3 bases not matched to a gene. The CDR3 contains 16 residues. Germline V CDR1 and CDR2: SGHDT, YYEEEE. The CDR3 sequence: CASSLVAGGSGNTIYF. In DNA form, the CDR3 reads TGTGCCAGCAGCTTGGTTGCAGGGGGCTCTGGAAACACCATATATTTT.

The chain is built from TRBV6-1 and TRBJ1-2; D gene uncertain. The CDR3 contains 16 residues. Looked up from germline, CDR1 is MNHNS and CDR2 is SASEGT. The V end lost 1 base, the J end lost 2 bases, and 14 bases lay between the germline ends. The CDR3 region is CASSEDFRRKNYGYTF. CDR3 DNA: TGTGCCAGCAGTGAAGATTTTAGGAGAAAAAACTATGGCTACACCTTC.

The CDR3 region is CASSSGLAGTTDTQYF. The CDR3 DNA reads TGTGCCAGCAGCTCAGGACTAGCGGGGACCACAGATACGCAGTATTTT. The rearrangement links TRBV7-6 to TRBJ2-3; 12 nucleotides agree with TRBD2. V shed 4 bases and J 2 bases; nucleotides not matched to a gene: 4. CDR3 length equals 16 residues. Per germline, CDR1 SGHVS and CDR2 FNYEAQ.

The chain links TRBV7-3 to TRBJ2-1; 8 bases are a match to TRBD1. Trimming removed 5 bases from V and 6 bases from J; junction bases left unmatched: 3. Germline CDR1 SGHTA, CDR2 FQGTGA. There are 13 residues in the CDR3. The DNA for the CDR3 is TGTGCCAGCAGCACCGGGACAGGCAATGAGCAGTTCTTC. It translates to CASSTGTGNEQFF. Looking up the rest from reference TRBV7-3 and TRBJ2-1 gives the full variable domain: GAGVSQTPSNKVTEKGKYVELRCDPISGHTALYWYRQSLGQGPEFLIYFQGTGAADDSGLPNDRFFAVRPEGSVSTLKIQRTERGDSAVYLCASSTGTGNEQFFGPGTRLTVL.

This chain joins TRBV19 and TRBJ2-5, with D perhaps given as TRBD1 or TRBD2 (5 bases each). Germline V CDR1 and CDR2: LNHDA, SQIVND (reference sequence). V was cut by 0 bases and J by 2 bases, with 16 bases left in between. The CDR3 is made up of 17 amino acids. This chain's CDR3 is CASSIDHRRGAQETQYF. The CDR3 coding sequence is TGTGCCAGTAGTATAGACCACAGGCGAGGGGCACAAGAGACCCAGTACTTC.

The chain links TRBV11-2 to TRBJ2-7; D remains ambiguous. CDR3 size: 13 residues. Trimming took off 3 bases at V and 3 bases at J, with 9 bases between the two ends. Per the germline V gene, CDR1 is SGHAT and CDR2 is FQNNGV. The CDR3 region has the DNA TGTGCCAGCAGCTTGGGAAACATCTACGAGCAGTACTTC. Protein product: CASSLGNIYEQYF.

This chain joins TRBV6-1 and TRBJ2-5, with a possible D match to TRBD2 (6 bases). CDR1 is MNHNS and CDR2 is SASEGT in the germline V gene. CDR3 size: 14 residues. V was clipped by 6 bases and J by 5 bases, with 16 bases between them. This chain's CDR3 is CASRNLGTLETQYF. In DNA, the CDR3 is TGTGCCAGCAGGAACCTAGGGACTCTGGAGACCCAGTACTTC.

The chain uses TRBV5-1 and TRBJ1-2; 8 bases align to TRBD1. The ends lost 4 bases at V and 2 bases at J; junction bases unmatched: 10. The CDR3 loop spans 16 amino acids. Germline lookup yields CDR1 SGHRS and CDR2 YFSETQ. CDR3 nucleotide sequence: TGCGCCAGCAGCGTGGGGCAGACAGGGGACAACTATGGCTACACCTTC. This codes for CASSVGQTGDNYGYTF.